The 9 T cell receptor beta chains given below trace back to one sample, sequenced in a study of T cell responses to AZD1222 COVID-19 vaccine. Data came from immunoSEQ multiplex PCR; TCRdb stores just in-frame clones and leaves some out. The sample has more than 150,000 clones; 94% are singletons. The starting material was peripheral blood, obtained on day 0 of AZD1222 vaccination. The receptors stem from an adult in good health.

J is TRBJ1-1 and V is TRBV6-1; D gene uncertain. In germline, CDR1 is MNHNS, CDR2 SASEGT. CDR3 length: 13 amino acids. V was cut by 0 bases and J by 4 bases, with 6 bases left in between. CDR3 region: CASSEARGTEAFF. In DNA form, the CDR3 reads TGTGCCAGCAGTGAAGCGCGCGGCACTGAAGCTTTCTTT.

The J gene is TRBJ1-2, the V gene TRBV5-1, with unresolved D. Germline CDR1 is SGHRS and CDR2 is YFSETQ. V lost 2 bases to trimming and J lost 3 bases, with 11 bases between them. The CDR3 is made up of 14 amino acids. In DNA form, the CDR3 reads TGCGCCAGCAGCTTAGAAGGATCTGACTATGGCTACACCTTC. Residues: CASSLEGSDYGYTF.

This sequence joins TRBV6-6 and TRBJ2-2, with a possible D match to TRBD1 (5 bases). From germline, CDR1 is MNHNY and CDR2 SVGAGI (reference sequence). Trimming took 0 bases from V and 7 from J, leaving 12 bases between them. This CDR3 has 15 amino acids. The CDR3 nucleotides read TGTGCCAGCAGTTACTCTAGGCAGGGAAGCGGGGAGCTGTTTTTT. Protein sequence: CASSYSRQGSGELFF.

The chain uses TRBV4-1 and TRBJ1-2; TRBD1 aligns across 7 bases. CDR1 and CDR2 (germline): MGHRA, YSYEKL. Germline trimming cut 3 bases from V and 9 bases from J; bases unmatched to any gene: 13. The CDR3 contains 15 residues. The CDR3 here is CASSQAQHRGLSYTF. In DNA form, the CDR3 reads TGCGCCAGCAGCCAGGCACAACACAGGGGATTAAGCTACACCTTC.

J is TRBJ2-1 and V is TRBV27; 11 positions match TRBD2. V shed 7 bases and J 6 bases; nucleotides not matched to a gene: 20. The CDR3 is 19 residues long. Germline CDR1 MNHEY, CDR2 SMNVEV (reference sequence). CDR3 sequence (DNA): TGTGCCAGCACCCCGTCTTTTTTTTTCGGGCTAGCGGGAGGCAATGAGCAGTTCTTC. This codes for CASTPSFFFGLAGGNEQFF.

The V gene is TRBV19, the J gene TRBJ2-1, with 11 bases identical to TRBD2. The J segment lost 7 bases and the V segment lost 5 bases, leaving 7 bases of the junction unmatched. This CDR3 contains 15 residues. CDR1 is LNHDA and CDR2 is SQIVND in the germline V gene (reference sequence). CDR3 sequence: CASSLSGRARNEQFF. CDR3 in DNA: TGTGCCAGTAGTCTTAGCGGGAGGGCCAGAAATGAGCAGTTCTTC.

The chain carries TRBV5-4 and TRBJ2-1; 10 bases map to TRBD2. The trim removed 4 bases at V and 4 bases at J, leaving 5 bases unmatched. This CDR3 comprises 15 residues. Germline lookup yields CDR1 SGHNT and CDR2 YYREEE (reference sequence). CDR3 in DNA: TGTGCCAGCAGCCCGGGACTAGCGACTTACAATGAGCAGTTCTTC. Translation gives CASSPGLATYNEQFF.

The chain uses TRBV6-6 and TRBJ1-3; TRBD1 aligns across 9 bases. Per germline, CDR1 MNHNY and CDR2 SVGAGI (reference sequence). The CDR3 length is 14 residues. J lost 4 bases, V lost 6 bases, and 4 bases had no gene match. The CDR3 spells CASSHGQGGNTIYF. In DNA form, the CDR3 reads TGTGCCAGCAGCCACGGACAGGGGGGAAACACCATATATTTT.

The chain has TRBV7-8 and TRBJ1-3; TRBD1 matches at 7 bases. Germline trimming cut 3 bases from V and 7 bases from J; bases unmatched to any gene: 9. This CDR3 is 15 amino acids long. Germline V gene sequence: CDR1 SGHVS, CDR2 FQNEAQ. The DNA of the CDR3 is TGTGCCAGCAGCTTTGGGACAGCGGGGAGGAACACCATATATTTT. This codes for CASSFGTAGRNTIYF. Full variable domain (missing parts from reference TRBV7-8 and TRBJ1-3): GAGVSQSPRYKVAKRGQDVALRCDPISGHVSLFWYQQALGQGPEFLTYFQNEAQLDKSGLPSDRFFAERPEGSVSTLKIQRTQQEDSAVYLCASSFGTAGRNTIYFGEGSWLTVV.